This is a list of T cell receptor beta chains from one sample in a study of T cells in Graves' hyperthyroidism and ophthalmopathy. TCRdb re-called the multiplex PCR reads through MiXCR, storing one row per CDR3 protein. This sample has under 400,000 distinct CDR3 sequences, with nearly 15% found just once. Sequencing input: blood. These receptors all stem from a woman aged 55-69 years with Graves' ophthalmopathy. Each CDR3 is given with its conserved first and last residue. The order of the fields is V gene, J gene, D gene, clone size, CDR3 DNA, CDR3 protein. D genes are given only for firm matches. Expanded clones get a size class; other rows say once, few or many, or leave the size out.

v_call: TRBV7-6
j_call: TRBJ2-7
d_call: NA
clone_size: NA
cdr3_nt: TGTGCCAGCAGCTTAATAGGCGGGGAGGCGGGGGAGCAGTACTTC
cdr3_aa: CASSLIGGEAGEQYF

v_call: TRBV12-3/TRBV12-4
j_call: TRBJ2-1
d_call: TRBD2
clone_size: many
cdr3_nt: TGTGCCAGCAGTTACCCTAGCGGGGCGTACAATGAGCAGTTCTTC
cdr3_aa: CASSYPSGAYNEQFF

v_call: TRBV3-1
j_call: TRBJ2-5
d_call: TRBD1
clone_size: many
cdr3_nt: TGTGCCAGCAGCCAGGGGACAGGGGGCGTTCAGTACTTC
cdr3_aa: CASSQGTGGVQYF

v_call: TRBV12-3/TRBV12-4
j_call: TRBJ2-7
d_call: TRBD2
clone_size: many
cdr3_nt: TGTGCCAGCAGGCCCGGGACTAGGGAGGGGGAGCAGTACTTC
cdr3_aa: CASRPGTREGEQYF

v_call: TRBV19
j_call: TRBJ2-1
d_call: TRBD1
clone_size: NA
cdr3_nt: TGTGCCAGTAGTATAGTTGGGACAGGGGGGGCGCTCAATGAGCAGTTCTTC
cdr3_aa: CASSIVGTGGALNEQFF

v_call: TRBV20-1
j_call: TRBJ2-2
d_call: NA
clone_size: NA
cdr3_nt: TGCAGTGCTAGAGGCCTAGAGGGCGGAACCGGGGAGCTGTTTTTT
cdr3_aa: CSARGLEGGTGELFF

v_call: TRBV28
j_call: TRBJ2-1
d_call: NA
clone_size: NA
cdr3_nt: TGTGCCAGCAGTTTATATAGGGAGTGGGGCAATGAGCAGTTCTTC
cdr3_aa: CASSLYREWGNEQFF

v_call: TRBV29-1
j_call: TRBJ2-1
d_call: TRBD1
clone_size: NA
cdr3_nt: TGCAGCGCCCAGTCCCGGGACAGGGGTTGGGCACACAATGAGCAGTTCTTC
cdr3_aa: CSAQSRDRGWAHNEQFF

v_call: TRBV5-1
j_call: TRBJ2-5
d_call: NA
clone_size: many
cdr3_nt: TGCGCCAGCAGCCTAAGGGGAGATGAGACCCAGTACTTC
cdr3_aa: CASSLRGDETQYF

v_call: TRBV5-1
j_call: TRBJ1-3
d_call: NA
clone_size: many
cdr3_nt: TGCGCCAGCAGCTTGGATGGAGGGCTAAGCTCTGGAAACACCATATATTTT
cdr3_aa: CASSLDGGLSSGNTIYF

v_call: TRBV25-1
j_call: TRBJ1-1
d_call: NA
clone_size: NA
cdr3_nt: TGTGCCAGCAGAGATTCCACAGGGTACACTGAAGCTTTCTTT
cdr3_aa: CASRDSTGYTEAFF

v_call: TRBV7-9
j_call: TRBJ2-7
d_call: TRBD1
clone_size: NA
cdr3_nt: TGTGCCAGCAGCTTGACAGGGCGGGAGCAGTACTTC
cdr3_aa: CASSLTGREQYF

v_call: TRBV10-3
j_call: TRBJ2-7
d_call: NA
clone_size: many
cdr3_nt: TGTGCCATCAGGTCCCCCCAGAGCTCCTACGAGCAGTACTTC
cdr3_aa: CAIRSPQSSYEQYF

v_call: TRBV29-1
j_call: TRBJ2-1
d_call: TRBD2
clone_size: few
cdr3_nt: TGCAGCGTGGGGTGGGGGGGATACAATGAGCAGTTCTTC
cdr3_aa: CSVGWGGYNEQFF

v_call: TRBV2
j_call: TRBJ2-7
d_call: TRBD1
clone_size: many
cdr3_nt: TGTGCCAGCAAAGTGACAGGGACCTACGAGCAGTACTTC
cdr3_aa: CASKVTGTYEQYF

v_call: TRBV9
j_call: TRBJ2-1
d_call: NA
clone_size: many
cdr3_nt: TGTGCCAGCAGCGTAGGAACGGGGAGCTCCTACAATGAGCAGTTCTTC
cdr3_aa: CASSVGTGSSYNEQFF

v_call: TRBV2
j_call: TRBJ2-3
d_call: NA
clone_size: many
cdr3_nt: TGTGCCAGCAGAGGGGTAGCAGATACGCAGTATTTT
cdr3_aa: CASRGVADTQYF

v_call: TRBV19
j_call: TRBJ2-1
d_call: NA
clone_size: few
cdr3_nt: TGTGCCAGTAGTCCCACAGGAGTGGGAGTTTACAATGAGCAGTTCTTC
cdr3_aa: CASSPTGVGVYNEQFF

v_call: TRBV20-1
j_call: TRBJ2-7
d_call: TRBD2
clone_size: NA
cdr3_nt: TGCAGTGCTAGAGAATCCCCGACTAGCGGGTGGGGCAATGAGCAGTACTTC
cdr3_aa: CSARESPTSGWGNEQYF

v_call: TRBV24-1
j_call: TRBJ1-5
d_call: NA
clone_size: NA
cdr3_nt: TGTGCCACCAGTGATTTTCTAGCGGGCAATCAGCCCCAGCATTTT
cdr3_aa: CATSDFLAGNQPQHF

v_call: TRBV20-1
j_call: TRBJ2-1
d_call: TRBD2
clone_size: many
cdr3_nt: TGCAGTGCTAGGGGGACTAGCCGCAGCTCCTACAATGAGCAGTTCTTC
cdr3_aa: CSARGTSRSSYNEQFF

v_call: TRBV5-1
j_call: TRBJ2-7
d_call: NA
clone_size: many
cdr3_nt: TGCGCCAGCAGCTTGGTAGTTTCGCGTGAGCAGTACTTC
cdr3_aa: CASSLVVSREQYF

v_call: TRBV27
j_call: TRBJ2-5
d_call: NA
clone_size: many
cdr3_nt: TGTGCCAGCAGTTTACTCGCGGAGCAAGAGACCCAGTACTTC
cdr3_aa: CASSLLAEQETQYF

v_call: TRBV6-1
j_call: TRBJ2-7
d_call: NA
clone_size: few
cdr3_nt: TGTGCCTGTAGTACCAGCGAGCCCTACGAGCAGTACTTC
cdr3_aa: CACSTSEPYEQYF

v_call: TRBV20-1
j_call: TRBJ2-3
d_call: TRBD2
clone_size: many
cdr3_nt: TGCAGTGCTAGACTTAGTTCGGGAGGGGCCCACACAGATACGCAGTATTTT
cdr3_aa: CSARLSSGGAHTDTQYF

v_call: TRBV30
j_call: TRBJ2-3
d_call: NA
clone_size: many
cdr3_nt: TGTGCCTGGAGTGTCCCGGGGGAGACCTTATGGGGAGATACGCAGTATTTT
cdr3_aa: CAWSVPGETLWGDTQYF

v_call: TRBV24-1
j_call: TRBJ2-1
d_call: TRBD1
clone_size: NA
cdr3_nt: TGTGCCACCAGTGATTCTACAGGGGCCAGCTCCTACAATGAGCAGTTCTTC
cdr3_aa: CATSDSTGASSYNEQFF

v_call: TRBV12-3/TRBV12-4
j_call: TRBJ1-2
d_call: TRBD1
clone_size: many
cdr3_nt: TGTGCCAGCAGCCTGGGACAGGGCCCTTATGGCTACACCTTC
cdr3_aa: CASSLGQGPYGYTF

v_call: TRBV7-2
j_call: TRBJ2-2
d_call: NA
clone_size: many
cdr3_nt: TGTGCCAGCAGCTTAGCAGGAGGTCCGAGTTACGGGGAGCTGTTTTTT
cdr3_aa: CASSLAGGPSYGELFF

v_call: TRBV12-3/TRBV12-4
j_call: TRBJ2-4
d_call: NA
clone_size: many
cdr3_nt: TGTGCCAGCAGACCCCAGGACTTCGGCAAAAACATTCAGTACTTC
cdr3_aa: CASRPQDFGKNIQYF

v_call: TRBV18
j_call: TRBJ2-7
d_call: NA
clone_size: many
cdr3_nt: TGTGCCAGCTCACCAGGGGGCGGGAGAGACTACGAGCAGTACTTC
cdr3_aa: CASSPGGGRDYEQYF

v_call: TRBV3-1
j_call: TRBJ1-6
d_call: NA
clone_size: many
cdr3_nt: TGTGCCAGCAGCCAACAGGGATCACCCCTCCACTTT
cdr3_aa: CASSQQGSPLHF

v_call: TRBV7-3
j_call: TRBJ2-7
d_call: TRBD2
clone_size: NA
cdr3_nt: TGTGCCAGCAGCCTCGGGGCGTTGCCTAGCGGGTTCTACGAGCAGTACTTC
cdr3_aa: CASSLGALPSGFYEQYF

v_call: TRBV27
j_call: TRBJ2-1
d_call: NA
clone_size: few
cdr3_nt: TGTGCCAGCAGACCAGGGGTTCCTTCCTACAATGAGCAGTTCTTC
cdr3_aa: CASRPGVPSYNEQFF

v_call: TRBV20-1
j_call: TRBJ2-5
d_call: TRBD2
clone_size: many
cdr3_nt: TGCAGTGCTAGAGATCAGACTAGCGGGAGGGCCTTTACTGAGACCCAGTACTTC
cdr3_aa: CSARDQTSGRAFTETQYF

v_call: TRBV24-1
j_call: TRBJ2-1
d_call: NA
clone_size: few
cdr3_nt: TGTGCCACCAGCGGACTGTTGGTTGGTGAGCAGTTCTTC
cdr3_aa: CATSGLLVGEQFF

v_call: TRBV30
j_call: TRBJ2-4
d_call: TRBD1
clone_size: many
cdr3_nt: TGTGCCTGTGCTAAGGACTCCTCCAGGGGGAACATTCAGTACTTC
cdr3_aa: CACAKDSSRGNIQYF

v_call: TRBV28
j_call: TRBJ2-5
d_call: TRBD1
clone_size: many
cdr3_nt: TGTGCCAGCAGTCATCGGGACAGGGGGGAAGAGACCCAGTACTTC
cdr3_aa: CASSHRDRGEETQYF

v_call: TRBV7-6
j_call: TRBJ2-7
d_call: NA
clone_size: NA
cdr3_nt: TGTGCCAGCAGCGGGTGGGGGGAGTCGGGCGAGCAGTACTTC
cdr3_aa: CASSGWGESGEQYF

v_call: TRBV13
j_call: TRBJ2-7
d_call: TRBD2
clone_size: NA
cdr3_nt: TGTGCCAGCAGCGTGACGGGACTAGCGGGAGTAGGTGGGGAGCAGTACTTC
cdr3_aa: CASSVTGLAGVGGEQYF

v_call: TRBV29-1
j_call: TRBJ2-2
d_call: NA
clone_size: NA
cdr3_nt: TGCAGCGTTGTGGATCCGAACACCGGGGAGCTGTTTTTT
cdr3_aa: CSVVDPNTGELFF

v_call: TRBV19
j_call: TRBJ1-1
d_call: NA
clone_size: few
cdr3_nt: TGTGCCAGTACCCCTGAGTCAGGGCTGTACACTGAAGCTTTCTTT
cdr3_aa: CASTPESGLYTEAFF

v_call: TRBV5-1
j_call: TRBJ2-5
d_call: TRBD1
clone_size: many
cdr3_nt: TGCGCCAGCAGCTTGAAAGGACAGGGGGCTGAGGAGACCCAGTACTTC
cdr3_aa: CASSLKGQGAEETQYF

v_call: TRBV3-1
j_call: TRBJ2-7
d_call: NA
clone_size: many
cdr3_nt: TGTGCCAGCAGCCAGGCCGGGACTTCCTACGAGCAGTACTTC
cdr3_aa: CASSQAGTSYEQYF

v_call: TRBV15
j_call: TRBJ2-5
d_call: NA
clone_size: NA
cdr3_nt: TGTGCCACCGGAAGGTCGAAAGAGACCCAGTACTTC
cdr3_aa: CATGRSKETQYF

v_call: TRBV3-1
j_call: TRBJ2-1
d_call: NA
clone_size: many
cdr3_nt: TGTGCCAGCAGCCAAGGGACCCTCGGTGAGCAGTTCTTC
cdr3_aa: CASSQGTLGEQFF

v_call: TRBV20-1
j_call: TRBJ2-1
d_call: NA
clone_size: many
cdr3_nt: TGCAGTGCCTCCGGTGGGCGTAGCTCCTACAATGAGCAGTTCTTC
cdr3_aa: CSASGGRSSYNEQFF

v_call: TRBV2
j_call: TRBJ1-1
d_call: TRBD1
clone_size: NA
cdr3_nt: TGTGCCAGCATGCAGCCGACAGGGGGGACGCGGGGTCCGGACACTGAAGCTTTCTTT
cdr3_aa: CASMQPTGGTRGPDTEAFF

v_call: TRBV5-1
j_call: TRBJ2-7
d_call: NA
clone_size: NA
cdr3_nt: TGCGCCAGCAGCTTGGGGGCTAGCGAGAACTACGAGCAGTACTTC
cdr3_aa: CASSLGASENYEQYF

v_call: TRBV20-1
j_call: TRBJ1-4
d_call: NA
clone_size: NA
cdr3_nt: TGCAGTGCTAGGGACCCCGTCGAGGGTAATGAAAAACTGTTTTTT
cdr3_aa: CSARDPVEGNEKLFF

v_call: TRBV7-9
j_call: TRBJ2-5
d_call: NA
clone_size: many
cdr3_nt: TGTGCCAGCAGCAAGCCGGGACTGCCTCAAGAGACCCAGTACTTC
cdr3_aa: CASSKPGLPQETQYF

v_call: TRBV9
j_call: TRBJ2-4
d_call: NA
clone_size: few
cdr3_nt: TGTGCCAGCAGCGTAGGGGTGACCAAAAACATTCAGTACTTC
cdr3_aa: CASSVGVTKNIQYF

v_call: TRBV2
j_call: TRBJ2-5
d_call: TRBD1
clone_size: many
cdr3_nt: TGTGCCAGCAGTGAAGCGACAGGGCTCTCGGAGACCCAGTACTTC
cdr3_aa: CASSEATGLSETQYF

v_call: TRBV20-1
j_call: TRBJ2-1
d_call: TRBD2
clone_size: NA
cdr3_nt: TGCAGTGCTCCCGGGACTAGCCTGTCCTACAATGAGCAGTTCTTC
cdr3_aa: CSAPGTSLSYNEQFF

v_call: TRBV12-3/TRBV12-4
j_call: TRBJ1-5
d_call: NA
clone_size: few
cdr3_nt: TGTGCCAGCACCCCGGGTGGGAGCAATCAGCCCCAGCATTTT
cdr3_aa: CASTPGGSNQPQHF

v_call: TRBV28
j_call: TRBJ2-1
d_call: NA
clone_size: many
cdr3_nt: TGTGCCAGCAGTCGGGGGCCTGAGCAGTTCTTC
cdr3_aa: CASSRGPEQFF

v_call: TRBV7-3
j_call: TRBJ2-1
d_call: NA
clone_size: few
cdr3_nt: TGTGCCAGCAGCTTAATAGCAGGGTTCTACAATGAGCAGTTCTTC
cdr3_aa: CASSLIAGFYNEQFF

v_call: TRBV27
j_call: TRBJ2-7
d_call: NA
clone_size: many
cdr3_nt: TGTGCCAGCAGTTTATCTCGGGCAGGGAGTTTTGAAATCTACGAGCAGTACTTC
cdr3_aa: CASSLSRAGSFEIYEQYF

v_call: TRBV5-1
j_call: TRBJ1-4
d_call: NA
clone_size: NA
cdr3_nt: TGCGCCAGCAGACGGACAGATAATGAAAAACTGTTTTTT
cdr3_aa: CASRRTDNEKLFF

v_call: TRBV5-4
j_call: TRBJ2-2
d_call: NA
clone_size: few
cdr3_nt: TGTGCCAGCAGCTTGTCAGTTCACAGGACGGGGGAGCTGTTTTTT
cdr3_aa: CASSLSVHRTGELFF